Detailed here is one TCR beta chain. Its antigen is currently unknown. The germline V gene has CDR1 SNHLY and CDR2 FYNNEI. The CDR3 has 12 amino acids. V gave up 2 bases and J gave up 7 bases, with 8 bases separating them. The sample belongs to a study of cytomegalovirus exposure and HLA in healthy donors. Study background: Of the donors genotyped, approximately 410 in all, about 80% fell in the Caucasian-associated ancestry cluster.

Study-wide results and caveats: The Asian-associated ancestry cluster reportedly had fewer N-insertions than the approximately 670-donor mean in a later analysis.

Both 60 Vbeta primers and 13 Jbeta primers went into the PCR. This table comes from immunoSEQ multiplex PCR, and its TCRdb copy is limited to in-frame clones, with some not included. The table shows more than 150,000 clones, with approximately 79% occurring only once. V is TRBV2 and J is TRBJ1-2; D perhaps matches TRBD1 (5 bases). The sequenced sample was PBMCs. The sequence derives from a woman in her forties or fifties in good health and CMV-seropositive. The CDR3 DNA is TGTGCCAGCAGTGAATGGCAGGGTGGCTACACCTTC. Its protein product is CASSEWQGGYTF.